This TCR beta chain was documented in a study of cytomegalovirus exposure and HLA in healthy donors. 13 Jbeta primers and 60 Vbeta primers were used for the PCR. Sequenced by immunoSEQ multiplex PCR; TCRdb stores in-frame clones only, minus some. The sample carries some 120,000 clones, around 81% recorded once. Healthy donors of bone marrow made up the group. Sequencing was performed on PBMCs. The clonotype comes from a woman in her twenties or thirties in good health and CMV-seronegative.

In nucleotides, the CDR3 is TGTGCAAGTCGCTTAGCGCAGCAGGGCGTACGAAACATTCAGTACTTC. Protein: CASRLAQQGVRNIQYF. J is TRBJ2-4 and V is TRBV12-2; the table's TRBD1 call for D was not verified on the DNA. TRBV12-2 is listed as a pseudogene. The CDR3 loop spans 16 amino acids.